These 8 T cell receptor beta chains were all obtained from the same sample, sequenced in a study of blood T cell repertoires in COVID-19. This table comes from immunoSEQ multiplex PCR, and its TCRdb copy is limited to in-frame clones, with some not included. The sample includes around 260,000 clones, 80% to 90% of them seen just once. Input material: PBMCs or T cells enriched from blood (not recorded which). The receptors were gathered from a woman in her twenties or thirties who had recovered from COVID-19.

The chain joins TRBV6-5 to TRBJ1-2; 8 positions match TRBD1. The V and J ends lost 6 bases and 3 bases, in that order; junction bases with no gene match: 6. This CDR3 region has 14 residues. Germline-derived CDR1 and CDR2 are MNHEY and SVGAGI. Written as DNA, the CDR3 is TGTGCCAGCAGGACCAGGGGGCCCCACTATGGCTACACCTTC. Translating gives CASRTRGPHYGYTF.

This chain joins TRBV29-1 and TRBJ1-4; 10 bases are shared with TRBD1. V was clipped by 7 bases and J by 6 bases; unmatched bases: 11. The CDR3 consists of 15 residues. CDR1 and CDR2 from the germline V gene are SQVTM and ANQGSEA. Written as DNA, the CDR3 is TGCAGCGCTAGAGGGACCGGGACAGGGGATGAAAAACTGTTTTTT. Amino acids: CSARGTGTGDEKLFF.

This clone appeared a few times. The rearrangement joins TRBV4-2 to TRBJ1-2, with 7 positions matching TRBD1. Losses at the gene ends were 2 bases for V and 2 bases for J; bases not matched to a gene: 14. The germline gives CDR1 LGHNA, CDR2 YNFKEQ. The CDR3 has 18 amino acids. The CDR3 loop is CASSQKAAGAGGNYGYTF. The CDR3, as DNA: TGTGCCAGCAGCCAAAAAGCGGCCGGGGCAGGGGGGAACTATGGCTACACCTTC.

On this clone itself: The same CDR3 is also encoded by other DNA sequences in this sample. The chain is built from TRBV7-9 and TRBJ1-1; D not resolved. Per germline, CDR1 SEHNR and CDR2 FQNEAQ (reference sequence). The V gene lost 1 base and the J gene lost 5 bases, with 8 bases spanning the gap. This CDR3 region has 13 residues. Here the CDR3 DNA reads TGTGCCAGCAGCTTAGAAGGGAGTACTGAAGCTTTCTTT. Amino acids: CASSLEGSTEAFF.

In nucleotides, the CDR3 is TGTGCCAGCAGCCCGCGTGGTCTGGACAGTCCCGACTCTGGAAACACCATATATTTT. It yields the protein CASSPRGLDSPDSGNTIYF. This chain uses TRBV11-2 with TRBJ1-3; a weak D match, TRBD1 (6 bases). Germline V lookup: CDR1 SGHAT, CDR2 FQNNGV. This CDR3 is 19 amino acids long. V lost 5 bases and J lost 0, with 23 bases in between.

The genes are TRBV15 and TRBJ2-5, with D tentatively TRBD1 (5 bases). Germline V gene sequence: CDR1 LNHNV, CDR2 YYDKDF (reference sequence). The length of the CDR3 is 16 residues. Trimming removed 0 bases from V and 5 bases from J, with 16 bases in between. In nucleotides, the CDR3 is TGTGCCACCAGCAGAGATCAGGGCAGGGTGGAGGAGACCCAGTACTTC. Its protein is CATSRDQGRVEETQYF.

This chain links TRBV14 with TRBJ2-1; 12 nucleotides line up with TRBD2. With 4 bases clipped from V and 7 bases from J, the junction kept 2 bases outside the gene matches. The CDR3 sequence is 14 residues long. From germline, CDR1 is SGHDN and CDR2 FVKESK. The chain's CDR3 is CASSRTSGRNEQFF. CDR3 DNA: TGTGCCAGCAGCCGAACTAGCGGGAGGAATGAGCAGTTCTTC.

The chain carries TRBV5-1 and TRBJ2-7; TRBD2 might be the D (5 bases). The V end was cut by 4 bases, the J end by 3 bases, with 14 bases between. This CDR3 comprises 14 residues. CDR1 SGHRS and CDR2 YFSETQ come from the germline V gene. CDR3 DNA sequence: TGCGCCAGCAGCCGATCGGACGGAGGCTACGAGCAGTACTTC. It codes for CASSRSDGGYEQYF.